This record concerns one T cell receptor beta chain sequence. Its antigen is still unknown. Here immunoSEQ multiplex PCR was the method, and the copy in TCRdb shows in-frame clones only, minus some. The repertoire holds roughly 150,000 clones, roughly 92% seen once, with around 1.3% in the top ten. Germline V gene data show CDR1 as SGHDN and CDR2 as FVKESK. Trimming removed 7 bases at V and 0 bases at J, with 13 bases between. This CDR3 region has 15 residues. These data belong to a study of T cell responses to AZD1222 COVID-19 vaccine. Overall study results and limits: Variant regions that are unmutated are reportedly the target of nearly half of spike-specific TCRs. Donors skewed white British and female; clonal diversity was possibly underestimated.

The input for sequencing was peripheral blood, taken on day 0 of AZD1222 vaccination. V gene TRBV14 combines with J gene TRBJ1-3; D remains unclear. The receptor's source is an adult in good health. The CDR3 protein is CASTPSHYSGNTIYF. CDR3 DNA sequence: TGTGCCAGCACTCCGAGTCATTACTCTGGAAACACCATATATTTT.